Below, 2 T cell receptor beta chains from the same sample are listed, as sequenced in a study of blood T cell repertoires in COVID-19. Some clones are missing from TCRdb's copy, which holds only in-frame ones; the method was immunoSEQ multiplex PCR. The sample lists 250,000 to 300,000 clones, roughly 85% occurring once. The specimen was peripheral blood. Receptors originate from a man aged 45-65 years with active or convalescent COVID-19.

The chain combines TRBV4-1 with TRBJ1-3; D is unclear. The germline V gene encodes CDR1 MGHRA and CDR2 YSYEKL. V lost 4 bases and J lost 0, with 4 bases in between. The CDR3 covers 13 residues. The CDR3 loop is CASSPLSGNTIYF. In DNA form, the CDR3 reads TGCGCCAGCAGCCCTCTCTCTGGAAACACCATATATTTT.

This clone was seen only a few times. V and J are TRBV9 and TRBJ1-2, with TRBD1 matching 9 bases. Per the germline V gene, CDR1 is SGDLS and CDR2 is YYNGEE. The ends lost 3 bases at V and 5 bases at J; junction bases unmatched: 8. The length of the CDR3 is 15 residues. The CDR3 loop is CASSAQDRGWYGYTF. The CDR3 DNA sequence: TGTGCCAGCAGCGCCCAGGACAGGGGATGGTATGGCTACACCTTC.